The 23 T cell receptor beta chains below come from one sample, sequenced in a study of T cells in Graves' hyperthyroidism and ophthalmopathy. Amplification yielded TCR beta CDR3 regions, with RNA transcripts as the source. HTBI primers were employed in a first-round RT-PCR of the TCR CDR3. Each CDR3 protein is one row after TCRdb ran MiXCR on the multiplex PCR reads. The data show roughly 700,000 distinct CDR3 sequences, with 17% seen just once and about 16% held by the top ten. The sample comprised blood. These receptors were collected from a man aged 45-65 years with Graves' hyperthyroidism.

The V and J genes are TRBV4-2 and TRBJ2-7; possibly TRBD1 for D (9 bases). V was trimmed by 0 bases and J by 7 bases, leaving 19 bases between them. Germline-derived CDR1 and CDR2 are LGHNA and YNFKEQ. CDR3 length: 16 amino acids. The chain's CDR3 is CASSQEGGQGTREQYF. CDR3 DNA sequence: TGTGCCAGCAGCCAAGAGGGTGGACAGGGGACTAGGGAGCAGTACTTC.

This clonotype has only a few counts. This sequence joins TRBV5-5 and TRBJ2-7; D may be TRBD2 (6 bases). V was clipped by 0 bases and J by 6 bases, with 19 bases between them. Per the germline V gene, CDR1 is SGHKS and CDR2 is YYEKEE (reference sequence). CDR3 length equals 16 residues. The CDR3 DNA reads as TGTGCCAGCAGCTTGGCCCCGGGAGTCTCCCTGGGCGAGCAGTACTTC. Its protein is CASSLAPGVSLGEQYF.

This clonotype was seen many times. This chain's CDR3 is CASENGLGGTQYF. CDR3 sequence (DNA): TGTGCCAGCGAGAACGGACTTGGGGGGACCCAGTACTTC. V gene TRBV2 combines with J gene TRBJ2-5; D might be TRBD1 or TRBD2, each matching 5 bases. The CDR3 consists of 13 residues. CDR1 is SNHLY, CDR2 FYNNEI, per germline. V dropped 8 bases and J dropped 7 bases, with 17 bases sitting between them.

In this sample, this clonotype turned up a few times. The V and J genes are TRBV19 and TRBJ2-3; 10 bases line up with TRBD2. J lost 1 base, V lost 4 bases, and 5 bases had no gene match. This CDR3 contains 16 residues. Germline V CDR1 and CDR2: LNHDA, SQIVND (reference sequence). CDR3 sequence (DNA): TGTGCCAGTAGTACTCAACTAGCGGGACGCACAGATACGCAGTATTTT. This encodes CASSTQLAGRTDTQYF.

This chain uses TRBV11-1 with TRBJ1-4, with a tentative D call TRBD1 (5 bases). Germline CDR1 and CDR2: SGHAT and FQDESV (reference sequence). V was shortened by 5 bases and J by 8 bases, with 15 bases between the two germline ends. This CDR3 is 14 amino acids long. The CDR3 nucleotides are TGTGCCAGCAGCCCTAGCACAGGAGGAGAAAAACTGTTTTTT. Protein sequence: CASSPSTGGEKLFF.

The V and J genes are TRBV4-1 and TRBJ2-5, with 8 bases identical to TRBD1. V trimming: 4 bases; J trimming: 7 bases; junction bases outside the gene matches: 17. This CDR3 is 17 amino acids long. Looked up from germline, CDR1 is MGHRA and CDR2 is YSYEKL. The CDR3, as DNA: TGCGCCAGCAGCCCAGAAGTGGGGTCCAGGACAGGGTCGACCCAGTACTTC. Amino acids: CASSPEVGSRTGSTQYF.

A few counts support this clonotype. V and J are TRBV6-1 and TRBJ2-7, with 7 bases aligning to TRBD2. The ends lost 6 bases at V and 1 base at J; junction bases unmatched: 18. This CDR3 has 18 amino acids. Germline-derived CDR1 and CDR2 are MNHNS and SASEGT. The chain's CDR3 is CASRMVGAPSSGSYEQYF. In nucleotides, the CDR3 is TGTGCCAGCAGGATGGTCGGGGCCCCTTCTAGCGGATCCTACGAGCAGTACTTC.

The table lists this clonotype with many counts. The V and J genes are TRBV11-2 and TRBJ2-7; 7 bases map to TRBD2. CDR3 length: 17 amino acids. Germline V gene lookup returns CDR1 SGHAT and CDR2 FQNNGV. The V gene end was trimmed by 5 bases and the J gene end by 3 bases; junction bases not matched to a gene: 16. CDR3 amino acids: CASSPPRWLAENYEQYF. Here the CDR3 DNA reads TGTGCCAGCAGCCCCCCGCGTTGGCTAGCGGAAAACTACGAGCAGTACTTC. Full variable domain (outside the CDR3, taken from reference TRBV11-2 and TRBJ2-7): EAGVAQSPRYKIIEKRQSVAFWCNPISGHATLYWYQQILGQGPKLLIQFQNNGVVDDSQLPKDRFSAERLKGVDSTLKIQPAKLEDSAVYLCASSPPRWLAENYEQYFGPGTRLTVT.

The table lists this clonotype with many counts. The chain is built from TRBV12-3 or TRBV12-4 and TRBJ1-1, with TRBD1 matching 7 bases. The CDR3 totals 14 residues. With 6 bases clipped from V and 5 bases from J, the junction kept 9 bases outside the gene matches. CDR3 region: CASRRTGLGTEAFF. DNA for the CDR3: TGTGCCAGCAGACGGACAGGTCTTGGTACTGAAGCTTTCTTT.

This clonotype turned up a few times. The V gene is TRBV20-1, the J gene TRBJ2-7; 8 bases line up with TRBD1. V was clipped by 5 bases and J by 0 bases; unmatched bases: 3. This CDR3 contains 13 residues. Germline V gene data show CDR1 as DFQATT and CDR2 as SNEGSKA (reference sequence). In nucleotides, the CDR3 is TGCAGTGCTGAGACAGGGGACTCCTACGAGCAGTACTTC. This gives the protein CSAETGDSYEQYF.

This clonotype was seen a handful of times. At one end the junction does not follow the germline gene, possibly because of a read error. J is TRBJ2-5 and V is TRBV29-1; either TRBD1 or TRBD2 may fit D (7 bases each). The CDR3 runs 13 residues. Germline V gene lookup returns CDR1 SQVTM and CDR2 ANQGSEA. The CDR3 here is CSVESRGRETQCF. DNA for the CDR3: TGCAGCGTTGAGTCAAGGGGGCGGGAGACCCAGTGCTTC.

The rearrangement uses TRBV9 and TRBJ2-7; 9 bases align to TRBD1. CDR1 SGDLS and CDR2 YYNGEE come from the germline V gene. The CDR3 is made up of 15 amino acids. J was trimmed by 1 base and V by 3 bases; bases with no gene match: 5. CDR3 DNA sequence: TGTGCCAGCAGCGCTGGACAGGGGATATCCTACGAGCAGTACTTC. Encoded protein: CASSAGQGISYEQYF.

In its sample, this clonotype was seen many times. The chain combines TRBV2 with TRBJ2-1, with 8 bases matching TRBD2. V was pared by 4 bases and J by 9 bases, with 8 bases of the junction left unmatched. Germline CDR1 SNHLY, CDR2 FYNNEI. The CDR3 runs to 14 residues. The CDR3: CASSGAGGVGEQFF. CDR3 DNA sequence: TGTGCCAGCAGTGGTGCGGGAGGTGTTGGTGAGCAGTTCTTC.

The table lists this clonotype with a few counts. The chain employs TRBV7-8 and TRBJ1-5, with D perhaps TRBD1 (5 bases). Germline V gene sequence: CDR1 SGHVS, CDR2 FQNEAQ. Trimming stripped 1 base from V and 1 base from J, with 14 bases between. The CDR3 loop spans 17 amino acids. The CDR3, as DNA: TGTGCCAGCAGCTTAGGGGCCGTCCCAGGGAGCAATCAGCCCCAGCATTTT. Translated: CASSLGAVPGSNQPQHF.

V usage is TRBV7-9 and J usage is TRBJ2-5, with D possibly called TRBD1 or TRBD2 (5 bases each). Trimming removed 0 bases at V and 5 bases at J, with 10 bases between. CDR3 length: 14 amino acids. The germline V gene encodes CDR1 SEHNR and CDR2 FQNEAQ (reference sequence). The CDR3 region has the DNA TGTGCCAGCAGCTTAGCCCCAGGGACGGAGACCCAGTACTTC. As protein: CASSLAPGTETQYF.

This clonotype has ten or more counts. The V and J genes are TRBV5-4 and TRBJ1-1, with D perhaps matching TRBD1 (5 bases). Trimming took 3 bases from V and 5 from J, leaving 17 bases between them. This CDR3 is 15 amino acids long. Germline CDR1 and CDR2: SGHNT and YYREEE (reference sequence). The DNA for the CDR3 is TGTGCCAGCAGCTGGGAGCAGGGTTTGTGGACTGAAGCTTTCTTT. It yields the protein CASSWEQGLWTEAFF.

The sample holds a few counts of this clonotype. The chain recombines TRBV3-1 with TRBJ1-1, with D unclear. The CDR3 covers 16 residues. Between the trimmed V and J ends, which lost 4 bases and 4 bases, there was a span of 19 bases. Germline-derived CDR1 and CDR2 are LGHDT and YNNKEL (reference sequence). CDR3 in DNA: TGTGCCAGCAGCCCCCGATTAGGAACCCCTATCACTGAAGCTTTCTTT. Residues: CASSPRLGTPITEAFF.

This sequence joins TRBV27 and TRBJ2-7; 9 nucleotides line up with TRBD2. The CDR3 has 16 amino acids. Trimming at V came to 2 bases and at J to 2 bases, leaving 7 bases not matched to a gene. CDR1 MNHEY and CDR2 SMNVEV come from the germline V gene (reference sequence). The CDR3 DNA reads TGTGCCAGCAGTTTAACTCCGGGACTAGCTCCCTACGAGCAGTACTTC. Its protein is CASSLTPGLAPYEQYF.

In its sample, this clonotype was seen many times. The chain uses TRBV30 and TRBJ1-1, with TRBD1 identical over 9 bases. Germline assignment: CDR1 GTSNPN and CDR2 SVGIG (reference sequence). There are 13 residues in the CDR3. J was trimmed by 2 bases and V by 3 bases; bases with no gene match: 1. The CDR3 reads CAWRTGGNTEAFF. CDR3 coding DNA: TGTGCCTGGAGAACAGGGGGCAACACTGAAGCTTTCTTT.

This sequence joins TRBV28 and TRBJ2-2; TRBD1 matches 8 bases. The CDR3 covers 14 residues. Trimming took 5 bases from V and 5 from J; bases not matched to a gene: 4. Germline V gene data show CDR1 as MDHEN and CDR2 as SYDVKM. The DNA for the CDR3 is TGTGCCAGCAGTCCAGGGGGCTTGACCGGGGAGCTGTTTTTT. Amino acid sequence: CASSPGGLTGELFF. Filled out from reference TRBV28 and TRBJ2-2, the complete variable domain reads DVKVTQSSRYLVKRTGEKVFLECVQDMDHENMFWYRQDPGLGLRLIYFSYDVKMKEKGDIPEGYSVSREKKERFSLILESASTNQTSMYLCASSPGGLTGELFFGEGSRLTVL.

This clonotype was detected many times. The genes are TRBV28 and TRBJ2-5; 9 nucleotides match TRBD1. Germline lookup yields CDR1 MDHEN and CDR2 SYDVKM. The CDR3 is made up of 15 amino acids. Germline trimming cut 9 bases from V and 2 bases from J; bases unmatched to any gene: 10. This CDR3 is CASREQGAQQETQYF. CDR3 nucleotides: TGTGCCAGTAGGGAACAGGGGGCGCAACAAGAGACCCAGTACTTC.

This chain joins TRBV30 and TRBJ2-2, with 7 bases aligning to TRBD1. The CDR3 consists of 14 residues. The V gene end was trimmed by 4 bases and the J gene end by 5 bases; junction bases not matched to a gene: 7. CDR1 is GTSNPN and CDR2 is SVGIG in the germline V gene (reference sequence). The CDR3 region has the DNA TGTGCCTGGAAATATATACAGGGGACCGGGGAGCTGTTTTTT. This encodes CAWKYIQGTGELFF.

The chain carries TRBV6-5 and TRBJ2-2; TRBD2 matches at 8 bases. Germline V gene sequence: CDR1 MNHEY, CDR2 SVGAGI. Trimming removed 2 bases from V and 0 bases from J; junction bases left unmatched: 2. The CDR3 loop spans 16 amino acids. The CDR3 DNA reads as TGTGCCAGCAGTTACCCAGCGGGGGCGAACACCGGGGAGCTGTTTTTT. Its translation: CASSYPAGANTGELFF.